This T cell receptor beta chain was found in a study of technical replicates of blood from a few donors. Germline CDR1 SGHTS, CDR2 YDEGEE. With 4 bases clipped from V and 7 bases from J, the junction kept 11 bases outside the gene matches. The CDR3 loop spans 16 amino acids. Assay used: immunoSEQ multiplex PCR; TCRdb lists only in-frame clones, some missing. Of about 59,000 clones in the sample, approximately 92% were seen once. The V call is TRBV5-8, the J call TRBJ1-6; 7 positions agree with TRBD1. This TCR derives from a human donor in good health. Some clones in this sample may be carry-over from other donors' samples. The material sequenced was PBMCs. The CDR3 DNA sequence: TGTGCCAGCAGCCCTACGAGGAGGGGGCTGAATTCACCCCTCCACTTT. Its protein product is CASSPTRRGLNSPLHF.